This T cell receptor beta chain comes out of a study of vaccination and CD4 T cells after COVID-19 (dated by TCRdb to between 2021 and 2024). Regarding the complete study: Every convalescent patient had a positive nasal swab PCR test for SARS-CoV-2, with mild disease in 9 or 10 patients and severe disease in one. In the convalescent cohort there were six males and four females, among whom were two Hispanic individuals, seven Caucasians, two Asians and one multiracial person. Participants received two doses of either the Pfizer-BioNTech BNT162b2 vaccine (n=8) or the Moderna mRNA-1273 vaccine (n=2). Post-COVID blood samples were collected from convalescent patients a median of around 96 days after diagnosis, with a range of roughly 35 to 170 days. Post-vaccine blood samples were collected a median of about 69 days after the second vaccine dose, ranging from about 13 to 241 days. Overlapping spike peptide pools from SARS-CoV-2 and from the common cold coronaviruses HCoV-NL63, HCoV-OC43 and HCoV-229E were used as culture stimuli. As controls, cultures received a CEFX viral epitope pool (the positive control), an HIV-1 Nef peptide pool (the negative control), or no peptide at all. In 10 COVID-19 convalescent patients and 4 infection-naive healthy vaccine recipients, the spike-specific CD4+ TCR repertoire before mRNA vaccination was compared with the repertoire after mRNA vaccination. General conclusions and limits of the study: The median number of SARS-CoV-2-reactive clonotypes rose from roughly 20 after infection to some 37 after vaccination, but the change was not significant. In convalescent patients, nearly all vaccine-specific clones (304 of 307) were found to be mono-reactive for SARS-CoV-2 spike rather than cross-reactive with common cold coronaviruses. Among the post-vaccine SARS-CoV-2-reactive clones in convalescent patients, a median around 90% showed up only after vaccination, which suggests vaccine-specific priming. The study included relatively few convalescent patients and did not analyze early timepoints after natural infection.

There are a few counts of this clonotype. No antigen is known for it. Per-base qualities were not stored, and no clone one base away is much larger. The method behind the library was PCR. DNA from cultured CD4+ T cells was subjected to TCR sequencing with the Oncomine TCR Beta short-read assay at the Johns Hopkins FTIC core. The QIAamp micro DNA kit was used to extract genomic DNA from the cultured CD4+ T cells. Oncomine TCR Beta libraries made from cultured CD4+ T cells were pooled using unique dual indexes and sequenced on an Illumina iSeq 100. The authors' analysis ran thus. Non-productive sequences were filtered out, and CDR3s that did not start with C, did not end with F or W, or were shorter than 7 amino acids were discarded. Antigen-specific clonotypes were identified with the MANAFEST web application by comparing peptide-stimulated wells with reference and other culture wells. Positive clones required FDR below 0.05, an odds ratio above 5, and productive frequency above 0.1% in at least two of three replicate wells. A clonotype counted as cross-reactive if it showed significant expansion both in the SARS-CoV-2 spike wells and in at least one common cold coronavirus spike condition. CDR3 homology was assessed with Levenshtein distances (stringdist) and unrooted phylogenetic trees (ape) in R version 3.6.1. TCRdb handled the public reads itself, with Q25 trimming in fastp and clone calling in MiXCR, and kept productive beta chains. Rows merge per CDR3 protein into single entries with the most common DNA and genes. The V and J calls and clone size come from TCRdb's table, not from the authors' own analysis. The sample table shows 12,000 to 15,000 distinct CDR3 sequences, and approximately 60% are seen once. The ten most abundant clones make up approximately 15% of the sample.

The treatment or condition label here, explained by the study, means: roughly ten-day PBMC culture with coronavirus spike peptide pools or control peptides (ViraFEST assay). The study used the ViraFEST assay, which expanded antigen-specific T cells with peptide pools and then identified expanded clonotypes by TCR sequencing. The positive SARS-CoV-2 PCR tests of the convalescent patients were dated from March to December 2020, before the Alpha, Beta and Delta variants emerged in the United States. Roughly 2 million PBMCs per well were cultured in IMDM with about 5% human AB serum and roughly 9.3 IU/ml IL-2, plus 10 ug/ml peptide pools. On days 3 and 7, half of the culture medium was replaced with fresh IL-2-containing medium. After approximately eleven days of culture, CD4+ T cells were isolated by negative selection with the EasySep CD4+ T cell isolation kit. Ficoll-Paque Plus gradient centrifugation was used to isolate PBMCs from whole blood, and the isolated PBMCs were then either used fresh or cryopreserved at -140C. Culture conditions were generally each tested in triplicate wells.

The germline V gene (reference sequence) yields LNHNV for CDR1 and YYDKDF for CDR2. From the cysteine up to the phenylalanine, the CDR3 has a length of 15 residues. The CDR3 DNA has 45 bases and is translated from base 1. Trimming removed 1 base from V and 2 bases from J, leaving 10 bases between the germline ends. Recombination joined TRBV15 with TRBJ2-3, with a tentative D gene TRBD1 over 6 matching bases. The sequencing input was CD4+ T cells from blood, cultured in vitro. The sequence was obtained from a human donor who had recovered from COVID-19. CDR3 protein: CATSRGWTDTDTQYF. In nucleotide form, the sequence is TGTGCCACCAGCAGAGGCTGGACAGACACAGATACGCAGTATTTT.